This T cell receptor beta chain was sequenced for a study of blood T cell repertoires in COVID-19. Whole-study context: T cells, B-cell-depleted T cells, or PBMCs provided the cDNA or gDNA that served as material.

This CDR3 has 16 amino acids. Trimming at V came to 4 bases and at J to 1 base, leaving 7 bases not matched to a gene. Germline V CDR1 and CDR2: KGHSH, LQKENI. Participant-given clinical history determined each cohort assignment. Two consecutive negative NP/OP PCR tests, clearance, or resolved symptoms defined Cohort 3 recovery. Some clones are missing from TCRdb's copy, which holds only in-frame ones; the method was immunoSEQ multiplex PCR. The sample lists about 300,000 clones; just over 85% were seen once. The receptor was isolated from a man aged 30 to 45 who had recovered from COVID-19. The specimen sequenced was PBMCs or T cells enriched from blood (not recorded which). V is TRBV18 and J is TRBJ2-5, with 9 positions matching TRBD1. The CDR3 is CASSRPGTGPQETQYF. Written as DNA, the CDR3 is TGTGCCAGCTCACGACCCGGGACAGGGCCCCAAGAGACCCAGTACTTC.